This T cell receptor (beta chain) came from a study of T cell repertoires in cytomegalovirus infection. Study-wide background: Public TCR beta signatures were indicative of both CMV infection and a matching HLA type. The study, taken as a whole, reports: Dominating the ex vivo response were HLA-C-restricted CMV-specific TCR beta clonotypes. The cumulative frequency of public TCR beta families identified carriers of CMV plus the relevant HLA.

TCRdb ran MiXCR on the reads and lists one entry per CDR3 protein. The profile shows 250,000 to 350,000 distinct CDR3 sequences, under 30% of them singletons. This clonotype was seen a few times. The antigen is unknown. Germline assignment: CDR1 MRHNA and CDR2 SNTAGT. With 0 bases clipped from V and 8 bases from J, the junction kept 8 bases outside the gene matches. The CDR3 has 16 amino acids. The chain combines TRBV6-4 with TRBJ2-1; 9 positions agree with TRBD2. The sequencing input was PBMCs. This clonotype originated in a human donor in good health (CMV status not recorded). Some clones in this sample may be carry-over from other donors' samples. CDR3 sequence reads: CASSDSAGGPLDEQFF. In nucleotides, the CDR3 is TGTGCCAGCAGTGACTCGGCGGGAGGGCCTTTGGATGAGCAGTTCTTC.